The sequence of this TCR beta chain was determined in a study of shared clonotypes between healthy human individuals. The germline V and J ends were trimmed by 2 bases and 3 bases, with 10 bases remaining between them. CDR1 and CDR2 (germline): MNHEY, SMNVEV (reference sequence). This CDR3 has 14 amino acids. It was into CD45RA+ naive and CD45RA-negative memory subsets that the CD4+ cells were split. This clone occurred a few times. Profiling relied on immunoSEQ multiplex PCR, and the TCRdb table lists in-frame clones only, not all of them. Seen here are around 2,000,000 clones, 85% to 95% observed once, and the top ten hold roughly 0.13%.

The source of this sequence is a man between 18 and 35 years old in good health. This sequence joins TRBV27 and TRBJ1-2; D is possibly TRBD1 (6 bases). Sequenced: naive CD4+ T cells sorted from blood. Subset given: CD45RA+ positively selected. CDR3 DNA: TGTGCCAGCAGTTTAACAGGGTATGACTATGGCTACACCTTC. Translation gives CASSLTGYDYGYTF.